Shown below are 11 T cell receptor beta chains from a single sample sequenced in a study of CD8 T cell repertoires and HIV-1 epitope variants. For these receptors, no antigen is known. Here immunoSEQ multiplex PCR was the method, and the copy in TCRdb shows in-frame clones only, minus some. This table has about 5,400 clones, approximately 60% appearing once. The source material was cultured CD8+ T cells derived from PBMCs. The source is a male donor with HIV.

The chain employs TRBV10-1 and TRBJ2-7, with 7 bases identical to TRBD2. The ends lost 4 bases at V and 4 bases at J; junction bases unmatched: 4. The germline V gene encodes CDR1 WNHNN and CDR2 SYGVQD (reference sequence). The CDR3 sequence is 13 residues long. CDR3 sequence (DNA): TGCGCCAGCAGTGGGGACTATTTTTACGAGCAGTACTTC. Amino acids: CASSGDYFYEQYF.

This clone was seen more than once but under ten times. V gene TRBV19 combines with J gene TRBJ1-1; D unresolved. Between the trimmed V and J ends, which lost 2 bases and 1 base, there was a span of 5 bases. The germline V gene encodes CDR1 LNHDA and CDR2 SQIVND (reference sequence). This CDR3 is 13 amino acids long. CDR3 residues: CASSIKKNTEAFF. The CDR3 DNA follows: TGTGCCAGTAGTATAAAGAAGAACACTGAAGCTTTCTTT.

The CDR3 loop reads CASSEASGGRGAFF. The CDR3 DNA sequence: TGTGCCAGCAGTGAAGCCTCCGGGGGTAGGGGAGCTTTCTTT. This chain uses TRBV2 with TRBJ1-1, with D possibly matching TRBD1 (5 bases). Trimming took 0 bases from V and 10 from J, leaving 15 bases between them. The CDR3 is made up of 14 amino acids. The germline V gene encodes CDR1 SNHLY and CDR2 FYNNEI. The full variable domain, in which reference TRBV2 and TRBJ1-1 provide the parts outside the CDR3, is EPEVTQTPSHQVTQMGQEVILRCVPISNHLYFYWYRQILGQKVEFLVSFYNNEISEKSEIFDDQFSVERPDGSNFTLKIRSTKLEDSAMYFCASSEASGGRGAFFGQGTRLTVV.

This clone has only a few counts. The chain recombines TRBV19 with TRBJ1-2; unclear D gene. V lost 5 bases and J lost 0, with 4 bases in between. The CDR3 runs to 12 residues. Germline V CDR1 and CDR2: LNHDA, SQIVND (reference sequence). The CDR3 region has the DNA TGTGCCAGTAGTGTGACTAACTATGGCTACACCTTC. This codes for CASSVTNYGYTF.

Here the CDR3 DNA reads TGTGCCAGCAGTTTACTAGCGGGAGGGTACAATGAGCAGTTCTTC. It specifies CASSLLAGGYNEQFF. V gene TRBV27 combines with J gene TRBJ2-1; 12 nucleotides match TRBD2. The CDR3 runs 15 residues. CDR1 and CDR2 from the germline V gene are MNHEY and SMNVEV (reference sequence). With V trimmed by 2 bases and J by 4 bases, 0 bases remained unmatched.

J is TRBJ1-5 and V is TRBV6-1, with 7 bases matching TRBD1. V was pared by 5 bases and J by 1 base, with 5 bases of the junction left unmatched. The CDR3 sequence is 15 residues long. In germline, CDR1 is MNHNS, CDR2 SASEGT. The CDR3 sequence: CASSWTGGSNQPQHF. The CDR3 nucleotides are TGTGCCAGCAGTTGGACAGGCGGGAGCAATCAGCCCCAGCATTTT.

V and J are TRBV6-6 and TRBJ2-6, with a possible D match to TRBD1 (5 bases). The CDR3 is made up of 16 amino acids. Trimming left V 6 bases short and J 0 bases short, with 12 bases between. Per germline, CDR1 MNHNY and CDR2 SVGAGI (reference sequence). The CDR3 nucleotides read TGTGCCAGCAGCGACCGACAGCCCTCTGGGGCCAACGTCCTGACTTTC. Translated, it gives CASSDRQPSGANVLTF.

This rearrangement joins TRBV6-5 to TRBJ2-6; TRBD1 is a possible D gene (7 bases). CDR1 MNHEY and CDR2 SVGAGI come from the germline V gene. With 2 bases removed from V and 2 bases from J, the gap between germline ends came to 10 bases. The length of the CDR3 is 16 residues. The CDR3 is CASSYQGEAGANVLTF. The CDR3 nucleotides read TGTGCCAGCAGTTACCAGGGGGAGGCTGGGGCCAACGTCCTGACTTTC.

CDR3 bases: TGCGCCAGCAGCCAAGGTAAAGGGATGTTCCAGCCCCAGCATTTT. The encoded protein is CASSQGKGMFQPQHF. The V gene is TRBV4-1, the J gene TRBJ1-5; D not resolved. CDR3 length equals 15 residues. CDR1 MGHRA and CDR2 YSYEKL come from the germline V gene. V dropped 1 base and J dropped 7 bases, with 14 bases sitting between them.

This clone was seen a few times. This chain uses TRBV4-1 with TRBJ2-1; 12 bases match TRBD2. V lost 0 bases and J lost 5; bases outside the gene matches: 5. The CDR3 is 17 amino acids. From germline, CDR1 is MGHRA and CDR2 YSYEKL. CDR3 residues: CASSQDLAGGHDNEQFF. The CDR3 bases are TGCGCCAGCAGCCAAGACCTAGCGGGGGGGCACGACAATGAGCAGTTCTTC.

V usage is TRBV10-3 and J usage is TRBJ1-5, with TRBD1 as a possible D gene (5 bases). The CDR3 loop spans 14 amino acids. The germline V gene has CDR1 ENHRY and CDR2 SYGVKD. V lost 0 bases to trimming and J lost 5 bases, with 8 bases between them. CDR3 residues: CAISESTEDQPQHF. The CDR3 DNA reads as TGTGCCATCAGTGAGTCGACAGAGGATCAGCCCCAGCATTTT.